This entry describes one T cell receptor beta chain. Antigen unknown. This specimen comes from a study of molecular identifiers for immune sequencing clone quantification. Trimming pared 5 bases from V and 4 bases from J, leaving 19 bases between. Germline values: CDR1 SGHTA, CDR2 FQGNSA. The CDR3 runs to 16 residues. A single record per CDR3 protein comes from TCRdb applying MiXCR to the PCR reads. The repertoire holds roughly 55,000 distinct CDR3 sequences, with approximately 34% as singletons. Findings and caveats of the study: Clones that had above 20 RNA copies took up over 99% of effector molecules but under 1% in naive cells.

This clonotype was sampled from a human donor in good health. Some libraries in this study had Jurkat cell RNA spiked in. What was sequenced was naive CD8+ T cells from blood, with Jurkat cell RNA spiked in. Subset in this sample: FACS-sorted CD8+CD4-CCR7+CD45RA+ naive T cells. The V and J genes are TRBV7-2 and TRBJ2-3, with a weak D call TRBD2 (5 bases). Here the CDR3 reads CASSIVLAPSSDTQYF. CDR3 sequence (DNA): TGTGCCAGCAGCATAGTGTTAGCGCCTAGCTCAGATACGCAGTATTTT.